Below are 19 T cell receptor beta chains sequenced from a single sample in a study of blood T cell repertoires in COVID-19. Only in-frame clones appear in the TCRdb table, and some are missing; sequencing was by immunoSEQ multiplex PCR. The sample records a few hundred thousand clones, about 91% being singletons. Sequencing used peripheral blood. Every receptor here comes from a woman in her thirties or forties who had recovered from COVID-19.

V usage is TRBV6-6 and J usage is TRBJ2-1; 15 nucleotides align to TRBD2. Germline-derived CDR1 and CDR2 are MNHNY and SVGAGI (reference sequence). J gave up 5 bases and V 6 bases, and 5 bases lay outside the gene matches. The CDR3 sequence is 16 residues long. CDR3 bases: TGTGCCAGCAGAGGACTAGCGGGGGGGCCAGACAATGAGCAGTTCTTC. The encoded protein is CASRGLAGGPDNEQFF.

V usage is TRBV6-6 and J usage is TRBJ1-2, with D possibly TRBD1 on 6 matching bases. The V gene's germline CDR1 is MNHNY and CDR2 SVGAGI (reference sequence). V was clipped by 5 bases and J by 5 bases, with 24 bases between them. The CDR3 length is 17 residues. The CDR3 DNA reads as TGTGCCAGCAGTCTAGCAAGATCGTCCGGGACACCTTATGGCTACACCTTC. Its translation is CASSLARSSGTPYGYTF.

This chain uses TRBV2 with TRBJ2-7; D uncertain. This CDR3 has 13 amino acids. Germline loops: CDR1 SNHLY, CDR2 FYNNEI. V lost 3 bases, J lost 5 bases, and 11 bases lay in between. DNA of the CDR3: TGTGCCAGCAGTGACAACTTTTCTCACGAGCAGTACTTC. This translates into CASSDNFSHEQYF.

The chain uses TRBV18 and TRBJ1-5; 10 nucleotides align to TRBD1. V dropped 2 bases and J dropped 8; count of bases not matched to a gene: 3. Germline CDR1 is KGHSH and CDR2 is LQKENI. The CDR3 sequence is 14 residues long. The CDR3 spells CASSPGTGEKPQHF. The CDR3, as DNA: TGTGCCAGCTCACCAGGGACAGGGGAGAAGCCCCAGCATTTT.

The rearrangement uses TRBV7-9 and TRBJ2-2; 7 bases map to TRBD1. This CDR3 contains 16 residues. J was trimmed by 5 bases and V by 4 bases; bases with no gene match: 10. Germline loops: CDR1 SEHNR, CDR2 FQNEAQ (reference sequence). In DNA form, the CDR3 reads TGTGCCAGCAGCTCCACTCCGTTACAGGGGACCGGGGAGCTGTTTTTT. This codes for CASSSTPLQGTGELFF.

The chain recombines TRBV19 with TRBJ1-3; D ambiguous. Trimming stripped 6 bases from V and 0 bases from J, with 3 bases between. Germline CDR1 is LNHDA and CDR2 is SQIVND (reference sequence). This CDR3 contains 12 residues. CDR3 DNA: TGTGCCAGTAGGAGCTCTGGAAACACCATATATTTT. It encodes CASRSSGNTIYF.

The chain employs TRBV11-2 and TRBJ1-3, with D unresolved. Germline CDR1 is SGHAT and CDR2 is FQNNGV. The CDR3 loop spans 14 amino acids. Trimming took off 1 base at V and 3 bases at J, with 7 bases between the two ends. The CDR3 is CASSLVADGNTIYF. The CDR3 DNA reads TGTGCCAGCAGCTTAGTGGCTGATGGAAACACCATATATTTT.

The V call is TRBV12-3 or TRBV12-4, the J call TRBJ2-3; D may be TRBD1 (5 bases). The CDR3 spans 13 residues. Trimming removed 7 bases from V and 7 bases from J, with 15 bases in between. The CDR3 nucleotides read TGTGCCAGCACCCCCGCGCAGGGCCATACGCAGTATTTT. Translated, it gives CASTPAQGHTQYF.

This clone was observed once. The rearrangement links TRBV19 to TRBJ2-5; 11 positions match TRBD2. This CDR3 is built from 18 residues. Germline CDR1 and CDR2: LNHDA and SQIVND (reference sequence). The junction had 9 bases not matched to a gene; V was cut back by 0 bases and J by 3 bases. The CDR3, as DNA: TGTGCCAGTAGTATAGATCCTCCTACTAGCGGGAGAAAAGAGACCCAGTACTTC. Amino acids: CASSIDPPTSGRKETQYF.

The chain couples TRBV13 to TRBJ2-3; the D gene is possibly TRBD1 (5 bases). The CDR3 runs 14 residues. Germline-derived CDR1 and CDR2 are PRHDT and FYEKMQ (reference sequence). Trimming shortened V by 4 bases and J by 1 base, and 9 bases separated the two germline ends. The CDR3 reads CASSSGAGTDTQYF. In nucleotides, the CDR3 is TGTGCCAGCAGCTCTGGGGCGGGCACAGATACGCAGTATTTT. Full variable domain (rest looked up from reference TRBV13 and TRBJ2-3): AAGVIQSPRHLIKEKRETATLKCYPIPRHDTVYWYQQGPGQDPQFLISFYEKMQSDKGSIPDRFSAQQFSDYHSELNMSSLELGDSALYFCASSSGAGTDTQYFGPGTRLTVL.

The gene calls are TRBV12-3 or TRBV12-4 and TRBJ2-1; 8 positions match TRBD2. After removal of 2 bases from V and 15 bases from J, the junction contained 6 bases not matched to a gene. The CDR3 length is 12 residues. The CDR3 loop is CASSLSGRGGFF. The CDR3 coding sequence is TGTGCCAGCAGTTTATCCGGGAGGGGGGGGTTCTTC.

The chain has TRBV5-5 and TRBJ2-1, with D perhaps matching TRBD1 (6 bases). Germline V lookup: CDR1 SGHKS, CDR2 YYEKEE (reference sequence). The CDR3 has 12 residues. Trimming stripped 6 bases from V and 12 bases from J, with 16 bases between. CDR3 sequence: CASTGIGDTQFF. The CDR3, as DNA: TGTGCCAGCACCGGAATTGGGGACACGCAGTTCTTC.

This chain joins TRBV7-2 and TRBJ2-2; D is perhaps TRBD2 (5 bases). Germline CDR1 is SGHTA and CDR2 is FQGNSA. Deletions cut 5 bases from V and 2 bases from J, with 15 bases between. The CDR3 contains 16 residues. The CDR3, as DNA: TGTGCCAGCAGCCTGGCGGTAGCGTTCAACACCGGGGAGCTGTTTTTT. Amino acid sequence: CASSLAVAFNTGELFF.

The chain couples TRBV2 to TRBJ2-2, with TRBD2 matching over 12 bases. This CDR3 has 15 amino acids. V lost 5 bases and J lost 5; bases outside the gene matches: 3. The V gene's germline CDR1 is SNHLY and CDR2 FYNNEI. CDR3 region: CASSIGLAGTGELFF. CDR3 sequence (DNA): TGTGCCAGCAGTATCGGACTAGCGGGAACCGGGGAGCTGTTTTTT.

V is TRBV6-5 and J is TRBJ1-2, with TRBD1 matching 7 bases. J gave up 2 bases and V 6 bases, and 3 bases lay outside the gene matches. This CDR3 contains 13 residues. Germline-derived CDR1 and CDR2 are MNHEY and SVGAGI. The CDR3 DNA reads TGTGCCAGCAGGACAGGGTGGAACTATGGCTACACCTTC. It yields the protein CASRTGWNYGYTF.

About this clone: A read error may account for a junction end that differs from germline. V usage is TRBV28 and J usage is TRBJ2-5, with D possibly matching TRBD2 (5 bases). The CDR3 runs 15 residues. Per the germline V gene, CDR1 is MDHEN and CDR2 is SYDVKM. For the CDR3, the DNA is TGTGCCAGCAGTTCCGGCGACGGGGTTCAAGGGACCCAGTACTTC. It specifies CASSSGDGVQGTQYF.

This chain uses TRBV5-4 with TRBJ2-7; 8 nucleotides align to TRBD2. This CDR3 spans 15 amino acids. With V trimmed by 6 bases and J by 3 bases, 11 bases remained unmatched. CDR1 SGHNT and CDR2 YYREEE come from the germline V gene (reference sequence). CDR3 nucleotide sequence: TGTGCCAGCACCACCGGCGGCGGGGGGTTCTACGAGCAGTACGTC. Protein product: CASTTGGGGFYEQYV.

J is TRBJ2-5 and V is TRBV10-1; TRBD1 aligns across 9 bases. CDR3 length: 12 residues. The V gene's germline CDR1 is WNHNN and CDR2 SYGVQD (reference sequence). J gave up 5 bases and V 6 bases, and 1 base lay outside the gene matches. The CDR3 bases are TGCGCCAGCAGCGGACAGGGGGAGACCCAGTACTTC. The encoded protein is CASSGQGETQYF.

The V and J genes are TRBV4-3 and TRBJ2-1; no definite D call. The ends were cut back, 1 base at V and 10 bases at J, with 14 bases in the middle. This CDR3 is 14 amino acids long. CDR1 is LGHNA, CDR2 YSLEER, per germline. The CDR3 DNA sequence: TGCGCCAGCAGCCAAGGACCCGGGTTCGAGGAGCAGTTCTTC. Translated: CASSQGPGFEEQFF.